This T cell receptor (beta chain) was documented in a study of blood T cells in healthy people across ages. The V end lost 9 bases, the J end lost 4 bases, and 6 bases lay between the germline ends. This CDR3 is 10 amino acids long. This clonotype has just a few counts. A second roughly 6 to 12 cycle PCR used barcoded and J-beta primers. One entry per CDR3 protein, called by TCRdb with MiXCR from the 5' RACE reads. The sample records some 670,000 distinct CDR3 sequences, approximately 52% being singletons. V gene TRBV12-3 or TRBV12-4 combines with J gene TRBJ2-5; D uncertain. The TCR sequence derives from a woman of 80 years or more in good health. Sample: blood. The CDR3: CASSPETQYF. The CDR3, as DNA: TGTGCCAGTAGTCCAGAGACCCAGTACTTC.